The 26 T cell receptor beta chains presented below share a single source sample, sequenced in a study of blood T cell repertoires in COVID-19. Assay used: immunoSEQ multiplex PCR; TCRdb lists only in-frame clones, some missing. The sample lists under 90,000 clones, roughly 77% occurring once. What was sequenced was peripheral blood. Receptor source: a man aged 50 or older with active or convalescent COVID-19.

The chain couples TRBV7-3 to TRBJ2-2; no clear D. Germline-derived CDR1 and CDR2 are SGHTA and FQGTGA. V lost 5 bases and J lost 3, with 10 bases in between. The CDR3 has 14 amino acids. Written as DNA, the CDR3 is TGTGCCAGCAGCCAGGTCGGCGACACCGGGGAGCTGTTTTTT. Amino acids: CASSQVGDTGELFF.

The V and J genes are TRBV7-2 and TRBJ2-2; 7 bases are shared with TRBD1. This CDR3 has 16 amino acids. V lost 2 bases to trimming and J lost 4 bases; unmatched junction nucleotides: 7. CDR1 is SGHTA and CDR2 is FQGNSA in the germline V gene. The CDR3 DNA reads TGTGCCAGCAGCTTACCGACAGGGATCCTCACCGGGGAGCTGTTTTTT. Translation: CASSLPTGILTGELFF.

The chain links TRBV18 to TRBJ1-1; 8 bases align to TRBD1. V lost 0 bases and J lost 10; bases outside the gene matches: 7. Germline V gene sequence: CDR1 KGHSH, CDR2 LQKENI. This CDR3 contains 14 residues. CDR3 sequence (DNA): TGTGCCAGCTCACCACCAGGCGGACAGGGCGCAGCTTTCTTT. Translating gives CASSPPGGQGAAFF.

This clone was found a few times. This chain connects TRBV4-1 to TRBJ1-1; D unclear. Germline assignment: CDR1 MGHRA and CDR2 YSYEKL. CDR3 length equals 15 residues. V was cut by 1 base and J by 2 bases, with 11 bases left in between. DNA for the CDR3: TGCGCCAGCAGCCAAGTCCTCCGGTCAAACACTGAAGCTTTCTTT. Amino acids: CASSQVLRSNTEAFF.

This clone came up a few times. The V gene is TRBV5-1, the J gene TRBJ1-5, with unresolved D. Germline values: CDR1 SGHRS, CDR2 YFSETQ. V dropped 0 bases and J dropped 7 bases, with 8 bases sitting between them. CDR3 length: 13 residues. The CDR3 DNA follows: TGCGCCAGCAGCTTGGGAGAGGCGCAGCCCCAGCATTTT. Its translation: CASSLGEAQPQHF. Filled out from reference TRBV5-1 and TRBJ1-5, the complete variable domain reads KAGVTQTPRYLIKTRGQQVTLSCSPISGHRSVSWYQQTPGQGLQFLFEYFSETQRNKGNFPGRFSGRQFSNSRSEMNVSTLELGDSALYLCASSLGEAQPQHFGDGTRLSIL.

There are a few counts of this clone. J is TRBJ1-1 and V is TRBV7-9; the match to TRBD1 covers 11 bases. After removal of 5 bases from V and 10 bases from J, the junction contained 6 bases not matched to a gene. The CDR3 covers 13 residues. CDR1 and CDR2 from the germline V gene are SEHNR and FQNEAQ (reference sequence). The CDR3 here is CASSPGQGGLAFF. The CDR3, as DNA: TGTGCCAGCAGCCCGGGACAGGGGGGTTTAGCTTTCTTT.

The chain employs TRBV11-1 and TRBJ1-1, with TRBD1 identical over 7 bases. With 2 bases clipped from V and 8 bases from J, the junction kept 5 bases outside the gene matches. The CDR3 runs 13 residues. In germline, CDR1 is SGHAT, CDR2 FQDESV (reference sequence). The CDR3 nucleotides are TGTGCCAGCAGCTTATTAAGGACAGGCGAAGCTTTCTTT. It is translated as CASSLLRTGEAFF. The full variable domain, rest sourced from reference TRBV11-1 and TRBJ1-1, is EAEVAQSPRYKITEKSQAVAFWCDPISGHATLYWYRQILGQGPELLVQFQDESVVDDSQLPKDRFSAERLKGVDSTLKIQPAELGDSAMYLCASSLLRTGEAFFGQGTRLTVV.

The chain is built from TRBV6-5 and TRBJ2-1; no reliable D call. V dropped 5 bases and J dropped 2 bases, with 7 bases sitting between them. CDR3 length: 13 amino acids. CDR1 is MNHEY, CDR2 SVGAGI, per germline. The CDR3 nucleotides are TGTGCCAGCAGTCCGGTCGCCTACAATGAGCAGTTCTTC. Protein: CASSPVAYNEQFF.

The chain is built from TRBV3-1 (or the pseudogene TRBV3-2) and TRBJ1-3, with 7 positions matching TRBD1. The V segment lost 0 bases and the J segment 0 bases; nucleotides outside the gene matches: 11. This CDR3 has 19 residues. Per the germline V gene, CDR1 is LGHDT and CDR2 is YNNKEL (reference sequence). For the CDR3, the DNA is TGTGCCAGCAGCCAAGAAGGGCCCCAGGGGGAAGACTCTGGAAACACCATATATTTT. It codes for CASSQEGPQGEDSGNTIYF.

V usage is TRBV3-1 (or the pseudogene TRBV3-2) and J usage is TRBJ1-1; TRBD1 is a possible D gene (6 bases). V lost 1 base and J 10 bases, leaving 7 bases between the germline ends. Germline values: CDR1 LGHDT, CDR2 YNNKEL (reference sequence). This CDR3 is built from 11 residues. The CDR3 bases are TGTGCCAGCAGCCAAGGACAGGCAGCTTTCTTT. This codes for CASSQGQAAFF.

The chain has TRBV4-1 and TRBJ1-2, with D maybe TRBD1 (5 bases). The CDR3 consists of 14 residues. V was shortened by 0 bases and J by 7 bases, with 12 bases between the two germline ends. CDR1 and CDR2 (germline): MGHRA, YSYEKL. Here the CDR3 reads CASSQDAGNGGYTF. CDR3 bases: TGCGCCAGCAGCCAAGACGCAGGGAATGGTGGCTACACCTTC.

The CDR3 region is CASSSLRGGAYEQYF. CDR3 DNA: TGTGCCAGCAGCTCCCTCAGGGGTGGGGCCTACGAGCAGTACTTC. The chain combines TRBV6-5 with TRBJ2-7; a possible D gene is TRBD1 (6 bases). Looked up from germline, CDR1 is MNHEY and CDR2 is SVGAGI. The CDR3 contains 15 residues. V was shortened by 6 bases and J by 2 bases, with 17 bases between the two germline ends.

V is TRBV6-5 and J is TRBJ1-1; D gene uncertain. From germline, CDR1 is MNHEY and CDR2 SVGAGI. The CDR3 loop spans 13 amino acids. The V end lost 6 bases, the J end lost 3 bases, and 11 bases lay between the germline ends. The CDR3 DNA reads TGTGCCAGCAGCGGGTGGTGGGACACTGAAGCTTTCTTT. It translates to CASSGWWDTEAFF.

This clone was counted between two and nine times. The chain combines TRBV24-1 with TRBJ2-1; 10 nucleotides align to TRBD2. Per germline, CDR1 KGHDR and CDR2 SFDVKD. J lost 8 bases, V lost 5 bases, and 5 bases had no gene match. The CDR3 is 14 residues long. The CDR3 protein is CATSGVAGGHEQFF. The CDR3 DNA is TGTGCCACCAGTGGGGTAGCGGGGGGACATGAGCAGTTCTTC.

The chain recombines TRBV29-1 with TRBJ1-2, with D possibly matching TRBD1 (5 bases). V was shortened by 7 bases and J by 4 bases, with 22 bases between the two germline ends. This CDR3 is built from 15 residues. Germline loops: CDR1 SQVTM, CDR2 ANQGSEA. In nucleotides, the CDR3 is TGCAGCGGGGCGGGAGGCAGGGCCTATGGCTATGGCTACACCTTC. Its translation: CSGAGGRAYGYGYTF.

This sequence joins TRBV28 and TRBJ2-2, with D possibly matching TRBD1 (6 bases). V lost 8 bases and J 9 bases, leaving 19 bases between the germline ends. The CDR3 is made up of 14 amino acids. Germline values: CDR1 MDHEN, CDR2 SYDVKM. This chain's CDR3 is CASWTDRTPRELFF. CDR3 DNA sequence: TGTGCCAGCTGGACAGACAGAACACCGAGGGAGCTGTTTTTT.

The chain joins TRBV7-9 to TRBJ2-2; perhaps TRBD2 as D (5 bases). This CDR3 has 15 amino acids. The ends were cut back, 1 base at V and 4 bases at J, with 10 bases in the middle. Germline loops: CDR1 SEHNR, CDR2 FQNEAQ (reference sequence). For the CDR3, the DNA is TGTGCCAGCAGCTTAGTCGGGGTCGGCACCGGGGAGCTGTTTTTT. Residues: CASSLVGVGTGELFF.

V and J are TRBV6-6 and TRBJ1-1; 7 nucleotides match TRBD1. From germline, CDR1 is MNHNY and CDR2 SVGAGI (reference sequence). With 0 bases clipped from V and 4 bases from J, the junction kept 5 bases outside the gene matches. CDR3 length: 15 residues. Here the CDR3 DNA reads TGTGCCAGCAGTTACTCTGGACAGGAGCGCACTGAAGCTTTCTTT. Protein product: CASSYSGQERTEAFF.

J is TRBJ2-3 and V is TRBV18; TRBD2 is a possible D gene (5 bases). The CDR3 is made up of 15 amino acids. The ends were cut back, 3 bases at V and 2 bases at J, with 12 bases in the middle. The germline CDR1 and CDR2 sequences are KGHSH and LQKENI. As DNA, the CDR3 is TGTGCCAGCTCACCTACAGATGACTACACAGATACGCAGTATTTT. As protein: CASSPTDDYTDTQYF.

The chain carries TRBV7-9 and TRBJ1-4; no firm D call. Germline lookup yields CDR1 SEHNR and CDR2 FQNEAQ (reference sequence). The CDR3 is 14 amino acids. Trimming removed 4 bases from V and 8 bases from J, with 14 bases in between. DNA for the CDR3: TGTGCCAGCAGCTCTGGTCTAGACGGCGAAAAACTGTTTTTT. This encodes CASSSGLDGEKLFF.

J is TRBJ1-2 and V is TRBV4-1, with 9 bases that match TRBD1. The CDR3 contains 14 residues. Per germline, CDR1 MGHRA and CDR2 YSYEKL. Trimming at V came to 1 base and at J to 9 bases, leaving 6 bases not matched to a gene. CDR3 sequence: CASSQVLQGARYTF. Written as DNA, the CDR3 is TGCGCCAGCAGCCAAGTACTACAGGGGGCACGCTACACCTTC.

The chain employs TRBV7-3 and TRBJ2-7; D might be TRBD1 (6 bases). The CDR3 runs 14 residues. Germline V gene sequence: CDR1 SGHTA, CDR2 FQGTGA. Between the trimmed V and J ends, which lost 5 bases and 1 base, there was a span of 12 bases. The CDR3 DNA is TGTGCCAGCAGCCCCCAGGGGTCATCCTACGAGCAGTACTTC. Its protein product is CASSPQGSSYEQYF.

This clone has just a few counts. This chain uses TRBV7-3 with TRBJ2-6; 8 bases agree with TRBD1. The CDR3 extends over 17 amino acids. The germline V gene has CDR1 SGHTA and CDR2 FQGTGA. V lost 2 bases and J lost 1; bases outside the gene matches: 4. CDR3 nucleotide sequence: TGTGCCAGCAGCTTAGCAGGGGGCAGATCTGGGGCCAACGTCCTGACTTTC. It translates to CASSLAGGRSGANVLTF. Looking up the rest from reference TRBV7-3 and TRBJ2-6 gives the full variable domain: GAGVSQTPSNKVTEKGKYVELRCDPISGHTALYWYRQSLGQGPEFLIYFQGTGAADDSGLPNDRFFAVRPEGSVSTLKIQRTERGDSAVYLCASSLAGGRSGANVLTFGAGSRLTVL.

The chain combines TRBV7-2 with TRBJ1-2; D is unresolved. CDR3 length: 15 residues. Germline CDR1 is SGHTA and CDR2 is FQGNSA. V shed 4 bases and J shed 4 bases, with 16 bases lying between them. CDR3 in DNA: TGTGCCAGCAGCTCTCGGGGAACTAATGGCTATGGCTACACCTTC. Translation gives CASSSRGTNGYGYTF.

The V gene is TRBV18, the J gene TRBJ2-5; D uncertain. Trimming took off 3 bases at V and 2 bases at J, with 7 bases between the two ends. From germline, CDR1 is KGHSH and CDR2 LQKENI. The length of the CDR3 is 13 residues. The CDR3 region has the DNA TGTGCCAGCTCACCTACAGTACAAGAGACCCAGTACTTC. Its translation: CASSPTVQETQYF.

This clone was recorded only once. The V call is TRBV7-9, the J call TRBJ2-1, with D unclear. Trimming removed 0 bases at V and 7 bases at J, with 4 bases between. Germline V CDR1 and CDR2: SEHNR, FQNEAQ (reference sequence). The CDR3 contains 12 residues. DNA for the CDR3: TGTGCCAGCAGCTTAGCTCCGAATGAGCAGTTCTTC. This codes for CASSLAPNEQFF.